A single sample is the source of the 8 T cell receptor beta chains below, sequenced in a study of T cell responses to AZD1222 COVID-19 vaccine listed by TCRdb under 2021. Receptor amplification or capture employed the immunoSEQ multiplex PCR assay. Imported from immuneACCESS, the table was reduced by TCRdb to in-frame sequences with V and J called. These copies leave out some clones; in studies compared against another copy, an unresolved V gene accounts for under half, and the cause of the remainder is not known. This sample has roughly 180,000 clones in its table, and more than 85% of those were observed once. The ten most abundant clones make up 1.5% to 2% of the sample. The time point label corresponds to: about 28 days (+/-7) after the second vaccine dose. Sample: peripheral blood, taken 28 days after the second AZD1222 dose. The receptors here all came from an adult who received the AZD1222 COVID-19 vaccine.

The J gene is TRBJ1-2, the V gene TRBV11-2; D not resolved. Germline assignment: CDR1 SGHAT and CDR2 FQNNGV. The CDR3 is made up of 15 amino acids. The germline V and J ends were trimmed by 0 bases and 5 bases, with 13 bases remaining between them. CDR3 in amino acids: CASSLDLNSVYGYTF. CDR3 sequence (DNA): TGTGCCAGCAGCTTAGATCTAAACAGCGTTTATGGCTACACCTTC.

In its sample, this clone was seen once. The chain employs TRBV9 and TRBJ1-5; no firm D call. V lost 7 bases, J lost 4 bases, and 12 bases lay in between. CDR3 length equals 13 residues. CDR1 is SGDLS, CDR2 YYNGEE, per germline. The CDR3 sequence: CASGGGRNQPQHF. CDR3 sequence (DNA): TGTGCCAGCGGAGGTGGCAGGAATCAGCCCCAGCATTTT.

The CDR3 coding sequence is TGTGCCACCAGAAAGGGACAGCACACTGAAGCTTTCTTT. Translating gives CATRKGQHTEAFF. The chain employs TRBV24-1 and TRBJ1-1, with 7 bases matching TRBD1. The CDR3 totals 13 residues. Looked up from germline, CDR1 is KGHDR and CDR2 is SFDVKD. Germline trimming cut 7 bases from V and 3 bases from J; bases unmatched to any gene: 4.

The chain couples TRBV5-1 to TRBJ1-1; D is ambiguous. V was clipped by 0 bases and J by 0 bases, with 12 bases between them. This CDR3 has 16 residues. Germline assignment: CDR1 SGHRS and CDR2 YFSETQ. The CDR3 reads CASSLDATRMNTEAFF. CDR3 nucleotide sequence: TGCGCCAGCAGCTTGGACGCTACCCGAATGAACACTGAAGCTTTCTTT.

This sequence joins TRBV6-5 and TRBJ1-2, with 11 bases identical to TRBD1. This CDR3 is built from 15 residues. The J segment lost 7 bases and the V segment lost 6 bases, leaving 10 bases of the junction unmatched. From germline, CDR1 is MNHEY and CDR2 SVGAGI. The CDR3 protein is CASSLRDRGSGGYTF. The CDR3 DNA is TGTGCCAGCAGCCTCCGGGACAGGGGGTCGGGTGGCTACACCTTC.

The rearrangement uses TRBV5-1 and TRBJ2-7; TRBD1 is a possible D gene (6 bases). CDR3 size: 14 residues. CDR1 is SGHRS, CDR2 YFSETQ, per germline. The germline V and J ends were trimmed by 4 bases and 0 bases, with 11 bases remaining between them. CDR3 residues: CASSTGLGSYEQYF. CDR3 nucleotide sequence: TGCGCCAGCAGCACAGGGTTGGGCTCCTACGAGCAGTACTTC.

The rearrangement links TRBV4-1 to TRBJ2-1; the D gene is possibly TRBD2 (6 bases). Germline V gives CDR1 MGHRA, CDR2 YSYEKL. CDR3 length equals 15 residues. The V end was cut by 8 bases, the J end by 0 bases, with 14 bases between. The CDR3 spells CASAHSGSSYNEQFF. The CDR3 DNA reads as TGCGCCAGCGCACATAGCGGAAGCTCCTACAATGAGCAGTTCTTC.

The gene calls are TRBV7-8 and TRBJ2-3; D unclear. This CDR3 has 13 residues. Trimming cost V 2 bases and J 2 bases, with 5 bases left between them. CDR1 is SGHVS, CDR2 FQNEAQ, per germline. The CDR3 loop is CASSLRDTDTQYF. CDR3 bases: TGTGCCAGCAGCTTAAGGGACACAGATACGCAGTATTTT.